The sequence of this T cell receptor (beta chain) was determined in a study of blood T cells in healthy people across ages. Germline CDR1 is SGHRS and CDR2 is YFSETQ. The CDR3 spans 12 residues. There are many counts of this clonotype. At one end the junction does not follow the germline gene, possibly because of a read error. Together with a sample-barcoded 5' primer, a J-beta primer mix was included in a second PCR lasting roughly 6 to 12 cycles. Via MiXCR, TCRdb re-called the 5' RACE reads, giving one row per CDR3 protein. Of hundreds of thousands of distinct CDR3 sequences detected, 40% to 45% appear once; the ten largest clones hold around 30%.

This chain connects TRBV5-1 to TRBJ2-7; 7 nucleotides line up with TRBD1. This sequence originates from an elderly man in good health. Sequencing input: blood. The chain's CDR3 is CASSRDSYEQYF. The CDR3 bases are TGTGCCAGCAGCAGGGACAGCTACGAGCAGTACTTC.